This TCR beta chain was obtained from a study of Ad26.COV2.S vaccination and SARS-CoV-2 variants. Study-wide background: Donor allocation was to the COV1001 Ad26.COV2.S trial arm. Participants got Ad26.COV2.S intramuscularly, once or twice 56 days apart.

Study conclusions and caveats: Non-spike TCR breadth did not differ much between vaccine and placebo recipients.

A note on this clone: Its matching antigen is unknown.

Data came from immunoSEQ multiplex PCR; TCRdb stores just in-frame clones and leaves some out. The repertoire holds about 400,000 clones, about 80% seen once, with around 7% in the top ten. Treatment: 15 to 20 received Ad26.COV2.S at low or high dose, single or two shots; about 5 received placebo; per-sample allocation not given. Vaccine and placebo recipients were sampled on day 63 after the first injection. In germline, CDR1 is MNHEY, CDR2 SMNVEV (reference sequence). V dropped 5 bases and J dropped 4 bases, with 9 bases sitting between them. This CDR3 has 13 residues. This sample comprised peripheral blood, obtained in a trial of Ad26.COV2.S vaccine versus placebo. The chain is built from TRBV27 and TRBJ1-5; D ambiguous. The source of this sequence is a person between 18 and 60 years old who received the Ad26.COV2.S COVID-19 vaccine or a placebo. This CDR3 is CASSLGLNQPQHF. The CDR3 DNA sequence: TGTGCCAGCAGTCTGGGTCTAAATCAGCCCCAGCATTTT.